Here is one TCR beta chain with its context. This sample was included in a study of T cell responses to AZD1222 COVID-19 vaccine. This CDR3 spans 15 amino acids. Germline values: CDR1 LNHNV, CDR2 YYDKDF (reference sequence). Trimming took 0 bases from V and 5 from J, leaving 11 bases between them. Clones were sequenced by immunoSEQ multiplex PCR, and TCRdb holds only the in-frame ones, with some missing. Here the sample spans 130,000 to 150,000 clones, roughly 88% being singletons. The chain has TRBV15 and TRBJ2-1; D gene unclear. The clonotype comes from an adult who received the MenACWY meningococcal vaccine as a control. Here the sequenced sample was peripheral blood, taken 28 days after the second dose of the MenACWY control vaccine. The DNA of the CDR3 is TGTGCCACCAGCAGAGATCCGCGCAGGAACAATGAGCAGTTCTTC. Amino acid sequence: CATSRDPRRNNEQFF.